The 30 T cell receptor beta chains below were found in one sample sequenced in a study of blood T cell repertoires in COVID-19. Generated by immunoSEQ multiplex PCR, the TCRdb table keeps only in-frame clones and is missing some. The sample yields approximately 150,000 clones, over 70% seen once. Sequencing was performed on peripheral blood. The receptors originated from a woman in her sixties with acute or convalescent COVID-19.

This clone was counted between two and nine times. This chain links TRBV28 with TRBJ2-7, with a weak D call TRBD1 (5 bases). V was clipped by 4 bases and J by 3 bases, with 10 bases between them. CDR3 size: 13 residues. Germline V lookup: CDR1 MDHEN, CDR2 SYDVKM. The CDR3 reads CASSSDSRYEQYF. CDR3 nucleotide sequence: TGTGCCAGCAGTTCCGACAGCCGCTACGAGCAGTACTTC.

This clone is a singleton in its sample. V is TRBV9 and J is TRBJ2-5, with TRBD2 matching over 9 bases. V dropped 0 bases and J dropped 5; count of bases not matched to a gene: 8. Germline V gives CDR1 SGDLS, CDR2 YYNGEE. This CDR3 spans 16 amino acids. CDR3 sequence: CASSVGGGRAAETQYF. CDR3 DNA sequence: TGTGCCAGCAGCGTAGGCGGCGGGAGGGCCGCGGAGACCCAGTACTTC.

V and J are TRBV27 and TRBJ2-6, with a tentative D call TRBD1 (6 bases). V was clipped by 4 bases and J by 2 bases, with 12 bases between them. The CDR3 runs 16 residues. The V gene's germline CDR1 is MNHEY and CDR2 SMNVEV (reference sequence). The CDR3 nucleotides read TGTGCCAGCAGTTCCCTCAGGGGCGCTGGGGCCAACGTCCTGACTTTC. Protein product: CASSSLRGAGANVLTF.

The rearrangement links TRBV10-1 to TRBJ1-1; possible D gene TRBD1, 6 bases. Trimming removed 2 bases at V and 0 bases at J, with 10 bases between. The CDR3 contains 15 residues. The germline V gene encodes CDR1 WNHNN and CDR2 SYGVQD (reference sequence). The CDR3 coding sequence is TGCGCCAGCAGTGAGGCAGGGGTCATGAACACTGAAGCTTTCTTT. Translating it yields CASSEAGVMNTEAFF.

This chain uses TRBV28 with TRBJ2-3; 7 nucleotides line up with TRBD1. CDR1 is MDHEN and CDR2 is SYDVKM in the germline V gene. V trimming: 9 bases; J trimming: 2 bases; junction bases outside the gene matches: 5. The length of the CDR3 is 13 residues. DNA of the CDR3: TGTGCCAGTAAAACAGGGGACACAGATACGCAGTATTTT. Protein product: CASKTGDTDTQYF.

In its sample, this clone was seen a few times. The chain joins TRBV6-5 to TRBJ2-1, with D hard to call. V was trimmed by 2 bases and J by 12 bases, leaving 8 bases between them. The CDR3 sequence is 11 residues long. Germline loops: CDR1 MNHEY, CDR2 SVGAGI. The DNA of the CDR3 is TGTGCCAGCAGTTACGGCCCAAGGCAGTTCTTC. Its protein is CASSYGPRQFF.

V gene TRBV10-3 combines with J gene TRBJ2-1; 7 nucleotides line up with TRBD1. V was clipped by 2 bases and J by 0 bases; unmatched bases: 1. Germline assignment: CDR1 ENHRY and CDR2 SYGVKD. This CDR3 has 15 amino acids. CDR3 loop: CAISEGDSSYNEQFF. DNA of the CDR3: TGTGCCATCAGTGAGGGGGACAGCTCCTACAATGAGCAGTTCTTC.

As to this clone: Different DNA sequences within this sample yield the same CDR3. This chain joins TRBV30 and TRBJ2-5; 10 nucleotides align to TRBD2. J lost 4 bases, V lost 3 bases, and 2 bases had no gene match. Germline V gene lookup returns CDR1 GTSNPN and CDR2 SVGIG (reference sequence). The CDR3 has 13 amino acids. The CDR3 sequence: CAWSVAGGETQYF. CDR3 nucleotides: TGTGCCTGGAGCGTAGCGGGAGGAGAGACCCAGTACTTC.

The genes are TRBV5-1 and TRBJ1-1; D is unclear. The V end was cut by 1 base, the J end by 0 bases, with 7 bases between. The germline V gene has CDR1 SGHRS and CDR2 YFSETQ. The CDR3 is 14 amino acids. DNA of the CDR3: TGCGCCAGCAGCTTGAATGGAGTGAACACTGAAGCTTTCTTT. Its translation is CASSLNGVNTEAFF.

The chain carries TRBV6-5 and TRBJ2-3; 10 bases match TRBD2. In germline, CDR1 is MNHEY, CDR2 SVGAGI. The CDR3 totals 15 residues. After removal of 5 bases from V and 1 base from J, the junction contained 3 bases not matched to a gene. In DNA, the CDR3 is TGTGCCAGCAGTCTCGGACTAGCGGGCACAGATACGCAGTATTTT. It translates to CASSLGLAGTDTQYF.

This chain uses TRBV11-2 with TRBJ2-2; 12 bases are shared with TRBD1. J was trimmed by 6 bases and V by 4 bases; bases with no gene match: 9. Germline V gene sequence: CDR1 SGHAT, CDR2 FQNNGV. The CDR3 length is 17 residues. The DNA for the CDR3 is TGTGCCAGCAGCTCTGGAGGGACAGGGGGCTTTTCCGGGGAGCTGTTTTTT. Translating gives CASSSGGTGGFSGELFF.

The chain has TRBV5-6 and TRBJ1-3; the match to TRBD1 covers 9 bases. CDR3 length: 16 amino acids. Germline V CDR1 and CDR2: SGHDT, YYEEEE. With V trimmed by 2 bases and J by 4 bases, 7 bases remained unmatched. The CDR3 DNA follows: TGTGCCAGCAGCTTTAGGTGGACAGGGGCCGGAAACACCATATATTTT. Translation gives CASSFRWTGAGNTIYF.

This clone was recorded once. This chain connects TRBV27 to TRBJ2-1; TRBD1 agrees at 9 bases. This CDR3 spans 15 amino acids. J lost 2 bases, V lost 6 bases, and 5 bases had no gene match. CDR1 and CDR2 from the germline V gene are MNHEY and SMNVEV (reference sequence). Written as DNA, the CDR3 is TGTGCCAGCAGACGGACAGGGGAACCCTACAATGAGCAGTTCTTC. Its translation is CASRRTGEPYNEQFF.

Only a few counts were recorded for this clone. This chain connects TRBV19 to TRBJ2-6; possible D gene TRBD2, 6 bases. There are 17 residues in the CDR3. Germline V gene lookup returns CDR1 LNHDA and CDR2 SQIVND (reference sequence). V was shortened by 2 bases and J by 0 bases, with 11 bases between the two germline ends. The CDR3 nucleotides read TGTGCCAGTAGTATAAGCCAGCGGGCCTCTGGGGCCAACGTCCTGACTTTC. As protein: CASSISQRASGANVLTF.

This clone was seen a few times. The chain carries TRBV29-1 and TRBJ2-2; 7 bases match TRBD1. The germline V gene encodes CDR1 SQVTM and CDR2 ANQGSEA. V was clipped by 4 bases and J by 5 bases; unmatched bases: 4. The CDR3 length is 13 residues. For the CDR3, the DNA is TGCAGCGTTGTGACAGGGAGAACCGGGGAGCTGTTTTTT. Translating gives CSVVTGRTGELFF.

This rearrangement joins TRBV27 to TRBJ2-5; 8 positions match TRBD2. The V gene's germline CDR1 is MNHEY and CDR2 SMNVEV (reference sequence). Germline trimming cut 10 bases from V and 7 bases from J; bases unmatched to any gene: 11. CDR3 length: 13 amino acids. The CDR3 loop reads CATRLSGGGTQYF. In nucleotides, the CDR3 is TGTGCCACCCGACTTTCGGGAGGGGGGACCCAGTACTTC.

The chain links TRBV11-3 to TRBJ2-4, with D possibly TRBD1 on 6 matching bases. Per the germline V gene, CDR1 is SGHNT and CDR2 is YENEEA. CDR3 size: 16 residues. V dropped 1 base and J dropped 1 base, with 11 bases sitting between them. The CDR3 is CASSLGPGEAKNIQYF. Written as DNA, the CDR3 is TGTGCCAGCAGCTTAGGGCCAGGGGAGGCCAAAAACATTCAGTACTTC.

The chain combines TRBV7-9 with TRBJ2-1, with TRBD1 matching 7 bases. In germline, CDR1 is SEHNR, CDR2 FQNEAQ (reference sequence). Trimming took 6 bases from V and 0 from J; bases not matched to a gene: 2. The CDR3 has 14 amino acids. CDR3 loop: CASRQGSSYNEQFF. CDR3 DNA sequence: TGTGCCAGCAGACAGGGGAGCTCCTACAATGAGCAGTTCTTC.

The chain uses TRBV19 and TRBJ1-6; D gene uncertain. The CDR3 runs to 13 residues. Trimming removed 6 bases from V and 8 bases from J, with 11 bases in between. Per germline, CDR1 LNHDA and CDR2 SQIVND (reference sequence). The CDR3 here is CASRPDPDSPLHF. CDR3 in DNA: TGTGCCAGTAGGCCAGATCCAGATTCACCCCTCCACTTT. Full variable domain (outside the CDR3, taken from reference TRBV19 and TRBJ1-6): DGGITQSPKYLFRKEGQNVTLSCEQNLNHDAMYWYRQDPGQGLRLIYYSQIVNDFQKGDIAEGYSVSREKKESFPLTVTSAQKNPTAFYLCASRPDPDSPLHFGNGTRLTVT.

The chain has TRBV7-9 and TRBJ2-1, with 8 nucleotides matching TRBD2. In germline, CDR1 is SEHNR, CDR2 FQNEAQ (reference sequence). With 1 base clipped from V and 5 bases from J, the junction kept 7 bases outside the gene matches. The CDR3 is 16 residues long. The CDR3 nucleotides are TGTGCCAGCAGCTTAGGCAGCGGGAGAAGAGACAATGAGCAGTTCTTC. Encoded protein: CASSLGSGRRDNEQFF.

The V and J genes are TRBV7-7 and TRBJ2-1; TRBD2 matches at 13 bases. Germline lookup yields CDR1 SSHAT and CDR2 FNYEAQ (reference sequence). V shed 5 bases and J 10 bases; nucleotides not matched to a gene: 8. CDR3 length: 15 residues. CDR3 coding DNA: TGTGCCAGCAGCCTCGGACTAGCGGGGGCCAAGGAGCAGTTCTTC. It translates to CASSLGLAGAKEQFF.

This clone showed up just once. The genes are TRBV27 and TRBJ2-7; the match to TRBD1 covers 8 bases. Germline-derived CDR1 and CDR2 are MNHEY and SMNVEV (reference sequence). The CDR3 is 17 residues long. J was trimmed by 3 bases and V by 2 bases; bases with no gene match: 12. The CDR3 DNA follows: TGTGCCAGCAGTTTAGGGGGACAGGCGGGTCCGAGCTACGAGCAGTACTTC. It yields the protein CASSLGGQAGPSYEQYF.

The chain joins TRBV4-1 to TRBJ2-4, with TRBD2 matching over 7 bases. The CDR3 runs 13 residues. V trimming: 5 bases; J trimming: 7 bases; junction bases outside the gene matches: 5. Per the germline V gene, CDR1 is MGHRA and CDR2 is YSYEKL. The CDR3 coding sequence is TGCGCCAGCAGCGGGAACGGGGGGAACATTCAGTACTTC. Its protein is CASSGNGGNIQYF.

The CDR3 region is CASNLDSGADSYEQYF. The CDR3 nucleotides are TGTGCCAGCAACTTAGATAGCGGGGCCGACTCCTACGAGCAGTACTTC. The J gene is TRBJ2-7, the V gene TRBV2; 8 nucleotides align to TRBD2. The CDR3 length is 16 residues. Germline CDR1 reads SNHLY; CDR2 reads FYNNEI. The trim removed 7 bases at V and 0 bases at J, leaving 11 bases unmatched.

This chain joins TRBV28 and TRBJ2-7; the D is unclear. Trimming removed 6 bases at V and 0 bases at J, with 12 bases between. CDR3 size: 14 residues. Germline V gene sequence: CDR1 MDHEN, CDR2 SYDVKM. The CDR3 protein is CASRPNYSSYEQYF. CDR3 bases: TGTGCCAGCAGACCCAACTATAGCTCCTACGAGCAGTACTTC.

This clone has at least ten counts. The chain links TRBV18 to TRBJ1-1; a weak D match, TRBD1 (5 bases). The CDR3 consists of 15 residues. Trimming took 1 base from V and 3 from J, leaving 12 bases between them. From germline, CDR1 is KGHSH and CDR2 LQKENI. Written as DNA, the CDR3 is TGTGCCAGCTCACCACAGTTTGACAGCCACACTGAAGCTTTCTTT. Its protein product is CASSPQFDSHTEAFF.

V usage is TRBV5-6 and J usage is TRBJ2-2, with D maybe TRBD2 (6 bases). The V end was cut by 1 base, the J end by 7 bases, with 14 bases between. Germline V gives CDR1 SGHDT, CDR2 YYEEEE. This CDR3 has 15 residues. CDR3 nucleotide sequence: TGTGCCAGCAGCTTGCGGGTTCCCGGGGGCGGGGAGCTGTTTTTT. This translates into CASSLRVPGGGELFF.

This chain connects TRBV20-1 to TRBJ1-1; D is uncertain. Trimming pared 3 bases from V and 8 bases from J, leaving 10 bases between. The CDR3 length is 11 residues. Looked up from germline, CDR1 is DFQATT and CDR2 is SNEGSKA (reference sequence). The CDR3 loop reads CSASPRREAFF. DNA of the CDR3: TGCAGTGCTAGCCCGAGGAGGGAAGCTTTCTTT.

In DNA form, the CDR3 reads TGTGCCAGCAGTGATTGGCGGGAGGGAATCGATGAGCAGTTCTTC. This gives the protein CASSDWREGIDEQFF. The chain employs TRBV2 and TRBJ2-1; TRBD2 agrees at 9 bases. The germline CDR1 and CDR2 sequences are SNHLY and FYNNEI. The length of the CDR3 is 15 residues. V dropped 3 bases and J dropped 8; count of bases not matched to a gene: 8.

V is TRBV4-1 and J is TRBJ1-1; D gene ambiguous. CDR1 MGHRA and CDR2 YSYEKL come from the germline V gene. V lost 0 bases, J lost 2 bases, and 7 bases lay in between. The CDR3 spans 14 residues. This CDR3 reads CASSQDTPNTEAFF. CDR3 DNA sequence: TGCGCCAGCAGCCAAGATACACCTAACACTGAAGCTTTCTTT.